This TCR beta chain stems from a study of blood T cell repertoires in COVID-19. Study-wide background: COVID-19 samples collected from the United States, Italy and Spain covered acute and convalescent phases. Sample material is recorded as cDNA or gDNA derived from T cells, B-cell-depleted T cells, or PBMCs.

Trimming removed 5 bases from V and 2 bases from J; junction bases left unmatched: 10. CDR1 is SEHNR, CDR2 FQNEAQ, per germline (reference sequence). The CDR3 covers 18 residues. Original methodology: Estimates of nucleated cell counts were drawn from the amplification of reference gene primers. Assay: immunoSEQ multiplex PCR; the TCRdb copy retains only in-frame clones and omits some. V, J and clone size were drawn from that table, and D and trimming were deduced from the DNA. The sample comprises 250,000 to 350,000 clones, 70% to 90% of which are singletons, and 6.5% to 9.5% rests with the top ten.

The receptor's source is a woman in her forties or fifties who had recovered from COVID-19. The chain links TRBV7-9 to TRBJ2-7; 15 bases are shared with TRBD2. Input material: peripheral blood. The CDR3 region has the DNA TGTGCCAGCAGCGATACCGGGACTAGCGGGAGGAAGACCTACGAGCAGTACTTC. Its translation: CASSDTGTSGRKTYEQYF.